These T cell receptor beta chains were read from a single sample in a study of blood T cell repertoires in COVID-19. TCRdb's table, derived via immunoSEQ multiplex PCR, lists solely in-frame clones and lacks some. The repertoire holds around 180,000 clones, with over 75% as singletons. Sequencing was carried out using peripheral blood. The receptors here all came from a person aged 70 to 80 with COVID-19, enrolled during active disease. Both conserved end residues are part of each CDR3. The D gene is left open where the match is weak. Clone sizes are given selectively: once, few, many, or a class where the clone is expanded.

TRBV30	TRBJ2-3	.	.	CAWGWASTDTQYF	TGTGCCTGGGGATGGGCCAGCACAGATACGCAGTATTTT
TRBV28	TRBJ2-2	TRBD1	.	CASSLEQGAVTGELFF	TGTGCCAGCAGTTTAGAACAGGGGGCAGTCACCGGGGAGCTGTTTTTT
TRBV6-6	TRBJ2-5	TRBD2	.	CASSGRGTSGGAGYF	TGTGCCAGCAGTGGACGCGGGACTAGCGGGGGGGCTGGGTACTTC
TRBV3-1/TRBV3-2	TRBJ2-3	TRBD2	.	CASALAGGPSSPYRSDTQYF	TGTGCCAGCGCACTAGCGGGAGGGCCAAGTTCCCCCTACCGGTCAGATACGCAGTATTTT
TRBV12-5	TRBJ2-1	.	.	CASGLVLTTDRLLEGSYNEQFF	TGTGCTAGTGGTTTGGTACTTACGACAGATCGCCTTCTGGAGGGGTCCTACAATGAGCAGTTCTTC
TRBV11-2	TRBJ2-7	TRBD2	.	CASSPRTSGSYEQYF	TGTGCCAGCAGCCCAAGGACTAGCGGGAGCTACGAGCAGTACTTC
TRBV5-6	TRBJ2-7	.	.	CASSLFSHEQYF	TGTGCCAGCAGCTTGTTCTCCCACGAGCAGTACTTC
TRBV6-5	TRBJ2-5	.	.	CASSYSAGAQETQYF	TGTGCCAGCAGTTACTCGGCGGGGGCGCAAGAGACCCAGTACTTC
TRBV28	TRBJ2-3	TRBD2	.	CASRLAGTSTDTQYF	TGTGCCAGCAGACTAGCGGGCACTAGCACAGATACGCAGTATTTT
TRBV19	TRBJ2-7	.	.	CASARVGVNEQYF	TGTGCCAGTGCCCGGGTAGGCGTAAACGAGCAGTACTTC
TRBV6-5	TRBJ1-1	.	.	CASSYGQGGAFF	TGTGCCAGCAGTTACGGGCAGGGTGGGGCTTTCTTT
TRBV25-1	TRBJ1-3	.	.	CASSDARAGNTIYF	TGTGCCAGCAGTGACGCGCGGGCTGGAAACACCATATATTTT
TRBV5-4	TRBJ2-3	TRBD1	.	CASSLGQGRDTQYF	TGTGCCAGCAGCTTGGGACAGGGAAGGGATACGCAGTATTTT
TRBV28	TRBJ1-5	TRBD1	.	CASSPTGSRSQPQHF	TGTGCCAGCAGTCCGACAGGGAGTCGGTCTCAGCCCCAGCATTTT
TRBV3-1/TRBV3-2	TRBJ2-2	TRBD1	.	CASSRSGGSNGELFF	TGTGCCAGCAGCAGATCAGGGGGCAGCAACGGGGAGCTGTTTTTT
TRBV18	TRBJ1-5	TRBD1	.	CASSPLQGSQPQHF	TGTGCCAGCTCACCCCTACAGGGGAGTCAGCCCCAGCATTTT
TRBV3-1/TRBV3-2	TRBJ2-5	.	.	CASSQDPKSEINRAQETQYF	TGTGCCAGCAGCCAAGATCCCAAATCCGAGATAAACAGGGCCCAAGAGACCCAGTACTTC
TRBV29-1	TRBJ2-2	TRBD2	.	CSALEPLAGGLYTGELFF	TGCAGCGCCCTCGAACCGTTAGCGGGAGGGTTGTACACCGGGGAGCTGTTTTTT
TRBV9	TRBJ2-5	TRBD1	.	CASSASDRRSRETQYF	TGTGCCAGCAGCGCATCGGACAGGAGAAGTAGGGAGACCCAGTACTTC
TRBV7-7	TRBJ2-5	.	.	CASSFVIQETQYF	TGTGCCAGCAGCTTTGTAATACAAGAGACCCAGTACTTC
TRBV28	TRBJ1-1	.	few	CASREPRRAFF	TGTGCCAGCAGGGAACCCCGGAGGGCTTTCTTT
TRBV7-9	TRBJ2-5	TRBD1	.	CASSLWTGGLETQYF	TGTGCCAGCAGCTTATGGACAGGGGGCTTGGAGACCCAGTACTTC
TRBV2	TRBJ1-5	.	.	CASSGGNRNQPQHF	TGTGCCAGCAGTGGGGGCAACAGAAATCAGCCCCAGCATTTT
TRBV9	TRBJ2-1	.	.	CASSVGRSGRSEQFF	TGTGCCAGCAGCGTAGGTAGAAGCGGTCGTAGTGAGCAGTTCTTC
TRBV7-3	TRBJ2-6	TRBD1	.	CASSPTTGGNVLTF	TGTGCCAGCAGCCCCACGACAGGGGGCAACGTCCTGACTTTC